These 10 T cell receptor beta chains share one sample of origin, sequenced in a study of radiotherapy plus CTLA-4 blockade in lung cancer. Clones were sequenced by immunoSEQ multiplex PCR, and TCRdb holds only the in-frame ones, with some missing. The repertoire holds roughly 100,000 clones, with 82% as singletons. Specimen: peripheral blood, collected from a patient treated with radiotherapy plus ipilimumab. The receptors were gathered from a human donor with non-small cell lung cancer who had a partial response to radiotherapy plus ipilimumab.

Only a few counts were recorded for this clone. In the same sample, other DNA sequences code for this CDR3. The V gene is TRBV5-1, the J gene TRBJ2-5; 7 bases are shared with TRBD2. After removal of 4 bases from V and 1 base from J, the junction contained 7 bases not matched to a gene. The germline V gene encodes CDR1 SGHRS and CDR2 YFSETQ. The CDR3 has 15 amino acids. CDR3 loop: CASSPSGTTQETQYF. The CDR3 bases are TGCGCCAGCAGCCCTTCCGGGACTACCCAAGAGACCCAGTACTTC.

This chain connects TRBV6-1 to TRBJ2-7; D is possibly TRBD2 (6 bases). The CDR3 runs to 14 residues. CDR1 and CDR2 from the germline V gene are MNHNS and SASEGT. Deletions cut 1 base from V and 2 bases from J, with 9 bases between. The CDR3 here is CASSEVAETYEQYF. The DNA of the CDR3 is TGTGCCAGCAGTGAAGTAGCGGAGACCTACGAGCAGTACTTC.

The chain joins TRBV6-6 to TRBJ1-4; D is unresolved. The germline V gene encodes CDR1 MNHNY and CDR2 SVGAGI (reference sequence). The CDR3 sequence is 15 residues long. V was trimmed by 6 bases and J by 2 bases, leaving 13 bases between them. In nucleotides, the CDR3 is TGTGCCAGCAGCCCCAGAGGAGTCACTAATGAAAAACTGTTTTTT. Amino acids: CASSPRGVTNEKLFF.

This chain uses TRBV27 with TRBJ2-3; 9 bases match TRBD2. The CDR3 runs to 16 residues. The ends lost 9 bases at V and 0 bases at J; junction bases unmatched: 10. Germline CDR1 MNHEY, CDR2 SMNVEV (reference sequence). The CDR3 nucleotides read TGTGCCAGTCCGCCGCGGGAGGGCCGAAGCACAGATACGCAGTATTTT. It yields the protein CASPPREGRSTDTQYF.

V usage is TRBV7-2 and J usage is TRBJ2-7; D might be TRBD2 (6 bases). Germline V lookup: CDR1 SGHTA, CDR2 FQGNSA. This CDR3 contains 13 residues. V was pared by 4 bases and J by 6 bases, with 13 bases between. The CDR3 DNA is TGTGCCAGCAGCTCGCGGGGCAGCCGCGAGCAGTACTTC. Translated, it gives CASSSRGSREQYF.

The CDR3 sequence is CASSQDKSSYNEQFF. In nucleotides, the CDR3 is TGCGCCAGCAGCCAAGATAAGAGCTCCTACAATGAGCAGTTCTTC. The chain combines TRBV4-1 with TRBJ2-1; unclear D gene. V was cut by 0 bases and J by 0 bases, with 6 bases left in between. CDR1 and CDR2 from the germline V gene are MGHRA and YSYEKL. This CDR3 comprises 15 residues.

This sequence joins TRBV18 and TRBJ2-5; 7 bases align to TRBD2. The CDR3 runs to 15 residues. Trimming removed 6 bases from V and 5 bases from J; junction bases left unmatched: 12. Germline CDR1 and CDR2: KGHSH and LQKENI. The CDR3 DNA reads as TGTGCCAGCTCTCTACAGCGGGAAGGGCGGGAGACCCAGTACTTC. Its protein is CASSLQREGRETQYF.

V gene TRBV27 combines with J gene TRBJ2-5; D might be TRBD1 (5 bases). Trimming pared 0 bases from V and 5 bases from J, leaving 10 bases between. The CDR3 covers 14 residues. The germline CDR1 and CDR2 sequences are MNHEY and SMNVEV (reference sequence). The CDR3 reads CASSLSGPTETQYF. Written as DNA, the CDR3 is TGTGCCAGCAGTTTATCGGGGCCCACCGAGACCCAGTACTTC.

The chain carries TRBV29-1 and TRBJ1-1; tentative D call: TRBD1 (6 bases). Per the germline V gene, CDR1 is SQVTM and CDR2 is ANQGSEA. The CDR3 has 14 residues. V was shortened by 2 bases and J by 1 base, with 11 bases between the two germline ends. In DNA, the CDR3 is TGCAGCGTTGAAACGGGACAAAGGAACACTGAAGCTTTCTTT. Protein product: CSVETGQRNTEAFF.

The chain employs TRBV19 and TRBJ1-5, with 8 bases aligning to TRBD1. The V segment lost 1 base and the J segment 7 bases; nucleotides outside the gene matches: 15. This CDR3 has 18 residues. CDR1 is LNHDA, CDR2 SQIVND, per germline (reference sequence). CDR3 coding DNA: TGTGCCAGTAGTATAGCCCCGGGACAGGCCCTCGGAGGACAGCCCCAGCATTTT. Translating it yields CASSIAPGQALGGQPQHF.